These 18 T cell receptor beta chains were sequenced from one sample in a study of shared clonotypes between healthy human individuals. Clones were sequenced by immunoSEQ multiplex PCR, and TCRdb holds only the in-frame ones, with some missing. The sample has some 900,000 clones; 76% are singletons. Sequences were obtained from memory CD4+ T cells sorted from blood. The subset is: CD45RA-negative fraction. The receptors derive from a man aged 18 to 30 in good health.

The V gene is TRBV4-2, the J gene TRBJ2-7, with a possible D match to TRBD2 (6 bases). This CDR3 comprises 15 residues. The germline V and J ends were trimmed by 1 base and 2 bases, with 12 bases remaining between them. Germline values: CDR1 LGHNA, CDR2 YNFKEQ. CDR3 region: CASSQAGTAAYEQYF. DNA of the CDR3: TGTGCCAGCAGCCAAGCCGGGACTGCCGCCTACGAGCAGTACTTC.

J is TRBJ1-4 and V is TRBV5-8; TRBD1 matches at 7 bases. Looked up from germline, CDR1 is SGHTS and CDR2 is YDEGEE. The V gene end was trimmed by 3 bases and the J gene end by 0 bases; junction bases not matched to a gene: 2. There are 15 residues in the CDR3. CDR3 nucleotides: TGTGCCAGCAGCTACGGACAGGCAACTAATGAAAAACTGTTTTTT. Residues: CASSYGQATNEKLFF.

In the case of this clone: This sample includes further DNA sequences coding for the same CDR3. The rearrangement joins TRBV28 to TRBJ1-3, with 9 positions matching TRBD1. V lost 5 bases and J lost 4; bases outside the gene matches: 9. The CDR3 is 16 amino acids. Germline CDR1 and CDR2: MDHEN and SYDVKM. The CDR3 nucleotides are TGTGCCAGCAGTAGTCCGGGACAGGGAGCCGGAAACACCATATATTTT. It translates to CASSSPGQGAGNTIYF.

In its sample, this clone was seen a few times. The sample holds other DNA sequences that translate to the same CDR3. Here the CDR3 reads CASSPLGQGTEAFF. The CDR3 coding sequence is TGTGCCAGCTCACCCCTCGGACAGGGCACTGAAGCTTTCTTT. The V and J genes are TRBV18 and TRBJ1-1; the match to TRBD1 covers 8 bases. Trimming took 3 bases from V and 4 from J; bases not matched to a gene: 4. The CDR3 runs 14 residues. Looked up from germline, CDR1 is KGHSH and CDR2 is LQKENI.

The rearrangement joins TRBV5-1 to TRBJ2-1; 8 positions match TRBD2. The CDR3 extends over 20 amino acids. Per germline, CDR1 SGHRS and CDR2 YFSETQ. Trimming cost V 4 bases and J 0 bases; bases outside gene matches: 18. CDR3 nucleotide sequence: TGCGCCAGCAGCCCGAGGGCGGGGGGCTTTGCTGCCTTCTCCTACAATGAGCAGTTCTTC. Amino acid sequence: CASSPRAGGFAAFSYNEQFF.

This clone was recorded a few times. A far larger clone lies a single base away; this is likely a read error. This CDR3 is also generated by other DNA sequences in the sample. The chain employs TRBV7-3 and TRBJ1-2; the match to TRBD1 covers 9 bases. CDR1 and CDR2 (germline): SGHTA, FQGTGA. V lost 4 bases, J lost 4 bases, and 1 base stayed unmatched. This CDR3 contains 13 residues. Here the CDR3 reads CASSSGQGYGYTF. DNA for the CDR3: TGTGCCAGCAGCTCGGGACAGGGCTATGGCTACACCTTC.

The V gene is TRBV5-8, the J gene TRBJ2-5; perhaps TRBD1 as D (5 bases). With 6 bases removed from V and 0 bases from J, the gap between germline ends came to 12 bases. Per the germline V gene, CDR1 is SGHTS and CDR2 is YDEGEE. The CDR3 consists of 14 residues. CDR3 DNA: TGTGCCAGCAACATGGGGCGGAACCAAGAGACCCAGTACTTC. Its protein is CASNMGRNQETQYF.

As concerns this clone: Germline is not matched at one junction end, which may reflect a read error. This chain links TRBV30 with TRBJ1-2, with a weak D call TRBD1 (6 bases). The CDR3 is 15 residues long. The germline V gene has CDR1 GTSNPN and CDR2 SVGIG (reference sequence). The CDR3 reads CAWSGTGTNLPVFVF. The CDR3 DNA reads as TGTGCCTGGAGTGGGACCGGGACAAACCTTCCAGTATTCGTCTTC. The variable domain in full, completed from reference TRBV30 and TRBJ1-2, reads SQTIHQWPATLVQPVGSPLSLECTVEGTSNPNLYWYRQAAGRGLQLLFYSVGIGQISSEVPQNLSASRPQDRQFILSSKKLLLSDSGFYLCAWSGTGTNLPVFVFGSGTRLTVV.

This clone is a singleton in its sample. The CDR3 sequence is CASSLYTSGKQETQYF. In nucleotides, the CDR3 is TGTGCCAGCAGCTTATACACTAGCGGGAAACAAGAGACCCAGTACTTC. The genes are TRBV13 and TRBJ2-5; 10 bases line up with TRBD2. V lost 2 bases and J lost 2; bases outside the gene matches: 5. Germline V gene data show CDR1 as PRHDT and CDR2 as FYEKMQ (reference sequence). The CDR3 spans 16 residues.

The rearrangement links TRBV5-6 to TRBJ2-7, with TRBD1 matching 7 bases. In germline, CDR1 is SGHDT, CDR2 YYEEEE. This CDR3 is built from 16 residues. The V and J ends lost 0 bases and 3 bases, in that order; junction bases with no gene match: 9. Here the CDR3 DNA reads TGTGCCAGCAGCTTGGCCAAACAGGGGTTCGTCTACGAGCAGTACTTC. Translated: CASSLAKQGFVYEQYF.

This clone turned up a few times. The V and J genes are TRBV11-2 and TRBJ2-5; 9 bases agree with TRBD2. The germline V gene has CDR1 SGHAT and CDR2 FQNNGV. The ends lost 0 bases at V and 5 bases at J; junction bases unmatched: 4. CDR3 length: 15 amino acids. CDR3 amino acids: CASSLDGGRVETQYF. The CDR3, as DNA: TGTGCCAGCAGCTTAGATGGCGGGAGGGTGGAGACCCAGTACTTC. The whole variable domain, filled in from reference TRBV11-2 and TRBJ2-5, reads EAGVAQSPRYKIIEKRQSVAFWCNPISGHATLYWYQQILGQGPKLLIQFQNNGVVDDSQLPKDRFSAERLKGVDSTLKIQPAKLEDSAVYLCASSLDGGRVETQYFGPGTRLLVL.

J is TRBJ1-1 and V is TRBV5-1; no clear D gene. The CDR3 runs 14 residues. CDR1 SGHRS and CDR2 YFSETQ come from the germline V gene. Trimming stripped 0 bases from V and 7 bases from J, with 13 bases between. The CDR3 is CASSLEVSVGEAFF. The CDR3, as DNA: TGCGCCAGCAGCTTGGAAGTGTCTGTCGGTGAAGCTTTCTTT.

To note about this clone: At one end the junction does not follow the germline gene, possibly because of a read error. V gene TRBV6-4 combines with J gene TRBJ2-3; 8 bases align to TRBD1. This CDR3 has 15 amino acids. From germline, CDR1 is MRHNA and CDR2 SNTAGT. The CDR3 region has the DNA TGTGCCAGCCGTGAGACAGGGGCGGCTGTAGATACGCAGTATTTT. Translation: CASRETGAAVDTQYF.

The rearrangement joins TRBV7-8 to TRBJ2-5, with 8 bases identical to TRBD2. Unmatched junction bases numbered 19, after V lost 9 bases and J lost 4 bases. Germline V CDR1 and CDR2: SGHVS, FQNEAQ. The CDR3 is made up of 17 amino acids. CDR3 protein: CASRDPRLARGAETQYF. In DNA form, the CDR3 reads TGTGCCAGTCGCGACCCCAGACTAGCGCGCGGTGCAGAGACCCAGTACTTC.

The V call is TRBV6-5, the J call TRBJ2-7; 7 bases map to TRBD2. Losses at the gene ends were 7 bases for V and 3 bases for J; bases not matched to a gene: 3. Germline assignment: CDR1 MNHEY and CDR2 SVGAGI. The CDR3 is 12 residues long. CDR3 loop: CASIGGGYEQYF. In DNA, the CDR3 is TGTGCCAGCATCGGCGGGGGCTACGAGCAGTACTTC.

This clone was found a few times. The chain is built from TRBV25-1 and TRBJ2-3; D is perhaps TRBD2 (6 bases). Germline CDR1 reads MGHDK; CDR2 reads SYGVNS. The CDR3 has 13 amino acids. In DNA, the CDR3 is TGTGCAGCAGGGCGGGACGGCACAGATACGCAGTATTTT. Its translation: CAAGRDGTDTQYF. The whole variable domain, remainder taken from reference TRBV25-1 and TRBJ2-3, is EADIYQTPRYLVIGTGKKITLECSQTMGHDKMYWYQQDPGMELHLIHYSYGVNSTEKGDLSSESTVSRIRTEHFPLTLESARPSHTSQYLCAAGRDGTDTQYFGPGTRLTVL.

The chain joins TRBV7-8 to TRBJ2-7; TRBD1 matches 9 bases. The CDR3 is 15 residues long. CDR1 and CDR2 (germline): SGHVS, FQNEAQ. The J segment lost 0 bases and the V segment lost 2 bases, leaving 2 bases of the junction unmatched. CDR3 loop: CASSLSDRGSYEQYF. The CDR3 DNA reads as TGTGCCAGCAGCTTATCGGACAGGGGCTCCTACGAGCAGTACTTC.

This clone showed up many times. This chain connects TRBV4-3 to TRBJ1-1; 8 bases map to TRBD1. The CDR3 is 14 amino acids. Per germline, CDR1 LGHNA and CDR2 YSLEER. J gave up 6 bases and V 2 bases, and 5 bases lay outside the gene matches. The CDR3 loop is CASSQQTGDAEAFF. The CDR3, as DNA: TGCGCCAGCAGCCAACAGACAGGGGACGCTGAAGCTTTCTTT.